This entry lists 16 T cell receptor beta chains sequenced from one sample in a study of memory CD4+ T cells and cytomegalovirus serostatus. Single viable CD3+CD4+CD8-CD45RO+ cells were sorted as the memory CD4+ T cells. Clones were sequenced by immunoSEQ multiplex PCR, and TCRdb holds only the in-frame ones, with some missing. The data contain tens of thousands of clones, approximately 77% of them singletons. Material for sequencing was memory CD4+ T cells from blood. These receptors were obtained from an adult in good health and CMV-seronegative. Some clones in this sample may be carry-over from other donors' samples.

The chain carries TRBV4-2 and TRBJ2-6; D is uncertain. V lost 1 base to trimming and J lost 4 bases, with 8 bases between them. Germline V CDR1 and CDR2: LGHNA, YNFKEQ. CDR3 length equals 15 residues. CDR3 DNA: TGTGCCAGCAGCCAAGGGCAGTCCGGGGCCAACGTCCTGACTTTC. Amino acid sequence: CASSQGQSGANVLTF.

The gene calls are TRBV7-9 and TRBJ1-1; no reliable D call. The CDR3 spans 13 residues. V lost 1 base and J lost 4, with 7 bases in between. Germline CDR1 SEHNR, CDR2 FQNEAQ (reference sequence). The CDR3 nucleotides are TGTGCCAGCAGCTTAGAATCGGGCACTGAAGCTTTCTTT. This sequence encodes CASSLESGTEAFF.

This chain connects TRBV2 to TRBJ2-5; possible D gene TRBD2, 5 bases. Trimming removed 8 bases from V and 4 bases from J, with 5 bases in between. Per the germline V gene, CDR1 is SNHLY and CDR2 is FYNNEI. The CDR3 covers 10 residues. The CDR3 is CASGRETQYF. For the CDR3, the DNA is TGTGCCAGCGGGAGAGAGACCCAGTACTTC. The full variable domain, rest sourced from reference TRBV2 and TRBJ2-5, is EPEVTQTPSHQVTQMGQEVILRCVPISNHLYFYWYRQILGQKVEFLVSFYNNEISEKSEIFDDQFSVERPDGSNFTLKIRSTKLEDSAMYFCASGRETQYFGPGTRLLVL.

The gene calls are TRBV2 and TRBJ1-5, with TRBD1 as a possible D gene (5 bases). CDR1 is SNHLY, CDR2 FYNNEI, per germline. Deletions cut 11 bases from V and 3 bases from J, with 14 bases between. There are 13 residues in the CDR3. This CDR3 reads CASTGTNNQPQHF. Written as DNA, the CDR3 is TGTGCCTCCACTGGGACGAACAATCAGCCCCAGCATTTT.

This clone appeared a single time. The rearrangement links TRBV29-1 to TRBJ2-7; tentative D call: TRBD1 (5 bases). The V gene's germline CDR1 is SQVTM and CDR2 ANQGSEA. V shed 2 bases and J shed 5 bases, with 13 bases lying between them. This CDR3 comprises 13 residues. The CDR3 bases are TGCAGCGTTGAAAGGGCAGGGTCCCACGAGCAGTACTTC. It is translated as CSVERAGSHEQYF.

The rearrangement links TRBV7-3 to TRBJ2-2; D is unresolved. Per the germline V gene, CDR1 is SGHTA and CDR2 is FQGTGA. Trimming took off 1 base at V and 3 bases at J, with 6 bases between the two ends. The CDR3 is 14 residues long. The CDR3 nucleotides are TGTGCCAGCAGCTTAAAACCTTACACCGGGGAGCTGTTTTTT. This codes for CASSLKPYTGELFF. Together with reference TRBV7-3 and TRBJ2-2, the CDR3 gives the full variable domain: GAGVSQTPSNKVTEKGKYVELRCDPISGHTALYWYRQSLGQGPEFLIYFQGTGAADDSGLPNDRFFAVRPEGSVSTLKIQRTERGDSAVYLCASSLKPYTGELFFGEGSRLTVL.

The chain combines TRBV7-2 with TRBJ2-2; 12 nucleotides agree with TRBD2. CDR3 length: 16 amino acids. The germline V gene has CDR1 SGHTA and CDR2 FQGNSA. The V gene end was trimmed by 8 bases and the J gene end by 6 bases; junction bases not matched to a gene: 10. CDR3 bases: TGTGCCAGCGTGCTAGCGGGAGGGCCGGGTCCCGGGGAGCTGTTTTTT. This gives the protein CASVLAGGPGPGELFF.

This chain connects TRBV7-3 to TRBJ2-3; no firm D call. Germline V CDR1 and CDR2: SGHTA, FQGTGA. CDR3 length equals 14 residues. Deletions cut 2 bases from V and 3 bases from J, with 9 bases between. The CDR3: CASSLGWGTDTQYF. Written as DNA, the CDR3 is TGTGCCAGCAGCTTAGGGTGGGGTACAGATACGCAGTATTTT.

The V call is TRBV4-3, the J call TRBJ2-3, with a weak D call TRBD2 (6 bases). V was shortened by 3 bases and J by 3 bases, with 25 bases between the two germline ends. The CDR3 sequence is 19 residues long. Germline CDR1 and CDR2: LGHNA and YSLEER. The CDR3 nucleotides read TGCGCCAGCAGCCAGCTCCTGCGGGACCCCGCTGCGGGGACAGATACGCAGTATTTT. Its translation: CASSQLLRDPAAGTDTQYF.

The genes are TRBV15 and TRBJ1-3; no firm D call. Trimming took 3 bases from V and 2 from J, leaving 11 bases between them. CDR1 is LNHNV, CDR2 YYDKDF, per germline (reference sequence). The CDR3 covers 15 residues. DNA of the CDR3: TGTGCCACCAGCAGCCGACGGACGCCTGGAAACACCATATATTTT. Translated, it gives CATSSRRTPGNTIYF.

This chain links TRBV7-3 with TRBJ2-7; a possible D gene is TRBD1 (6 bases). Per germline, CDR1 SGHTA and CDR2 FQGTGA. This CDR3 is built from 13 residues. The V gene lost 5 bases and the J gene lost 7 bases, with 15 bases spanning the gap. The chain's CDR3 is CASSPTGLGEQYF. In DNA form, the CDR3 reads TGTGCCAGCAGCCCTACAGGGCTTGGTGAGCAGTACTTC.

In this sample, this clone turned up once. The genes are TRBV2 and TRBJ2-4, with unresolved D. Trimming pared 7 bases from V and 6 bases from J, leaving 16 bases between. Germline CDR1 SNHLY, CDR2 FYNNEI. The CDR3 is 14 residues long. The CDR3 protein is CASTTQDGLNIQYF. In nucleotides, the CDR3 is TGTGCCAGCACCACGCAGGACGGCCTAAACATTCAGTACTTC.

In nucleotides, the CDR3 is TGTGCCAGCAGGGCGGGACAGCACACCGGGGAGCTGTTTTTT. Its protein is CASRAGQHTGELFF. The rearrangement links TRBV6-5 to TRBJ2-2; D might be TRBD1 (7 bases). This CDR3 comprises 14 residues. Germline CDR1 is MNHEY and CDR2 is SVGAGI. V was pared by 6 bases and J by 3 bases, with 11 bases between.

The chain employs TRBV5-5 and TRBJ2-7; 7 positions match TRBD1. The V gene end was trimmed by 0 bases and the J gene end by 3 bases; junction bases not matched to a gene: 6. The CDR3 sequence is 15 residues long. Germline V gene sequence: CDR1 SGHKS, CDR2 YYEKEE (reference sequence). In nucleotides, the CDR3 is TGTGCCAGCAGCTTGGATACAGGGGCAGGCTACGAGCAGTACTTC. This translates into CASSLDTGAGYEQYF.

The CDR3 DNA reads TGTGCCAGCAGCCTCCCCCTCGGGGCCAACGTCCTGACTTTC. Its translation is CASSLPLGANVLTF. The chain employs TRBV7-2 and TRBJ2-6; D not certain. Germline V gives CDR1 SGHTA, CDR2 FQGNSA. Trimming took off 5 bases at V and 4 bases at J, with 9 bases between the two ends. The CDR3 sequence is 14 residues long.

The chain recombines TRBV6-6 with TRBJ2-7; 9 nucleotides line up with TRBD1. The V segment lost 7 bases and the J segment 2 bases; nucleotides outside the gene matches: 3. The length of the CDR3 is 13 residues. Germline CDR1 and CDR2: MNHNY and SVGAGI (reference sequence). CDR3 in DNA: TGTGCCAGCAAGGGACAGGGCGCCTACGAGCAGTACTTC. Encoded protein: CASKGQGAYEQYF.